Below are 20 T cell receptor beta chains sequenced from a single sample in a study of control samples from healthy donors and cancer patients. Profiling relied on immunoSEQ multiplex PCR, and the TCRdb table lists in-frame clones only, not all of them. This repertoire shows about 51,000 clones, approximately 91% found once; its top ten account for just under 40%. The sequencing sample was made of PBMCs. These receptors originate from a man over 45 with head and neck cancer.

V usage is TRBV6-5 and J usage is TRBJ2-1, with D perhaps matching TRBD2 (5 bases). The germline CDR1 and CDR2 sequences are MNHEY and SVGAGI. The CDR3 sequence is 12 residues long. The V end was cut by 5 bases, the J end by 10 bases, with 12 bases between. CDR3 sequence (DNA): TGTGCCAGCAGTCCGGGGAGAGCCGAGCAGTTCTTC. Protein product: CASSPGRAEQFF.

V and J are TRBV5-1 and TRBJ1-2, with 9 bases matching TRBD1. The CDR3 extends over 15 amino acids. The V segment lost 1 base and the J segment 4 bases; nucleotides outside the gene matches: 5. Germline values: CDR1 SGHRS, CDR2 YFSETQ. CDR3 in DNA: TGCGCCAGCAGCTTGAGGGGACAGGGTGTCTATGGCTACACCTTC. Translating gives CASSLRGQGVYGYTF.

Regarding this clone: A junction end diverges from the germline sequence, so it may reflect a read error. V gene TRBV7-9 combines with J gene TRBJ2-7; the match to TRBD1 covers 10 bases. CDR1 SEHNR and CDR2 FQNEAQ come from the germline V gene (reference sequence). The CDR3 loop spans 13 amino acids. The CDR3 is CASSLDEPGQGIF. CDR3 sequence (DNA): TGTGCCAGCAGCTTAGACGAACCGGGACAGGGGATTTTC.

The chain is built from TRBV6-2 or TRBV6-3 and TRBJ1-1, with unresolved D. Trimming removed 5 bases from V and 3 bases from J, with 10 bases in between. Germline CDR1 reads MNHEY; CDR2 reads SVGEGT. The CDR3 is 13 residues long. The CDR3 sequence: CASSLQTYTEAFF. DNA for the CDR3: TGTGCCAGCAGTCTACAAACATACACTGAAGCTTTCTTT.

The gene calls are TRBV6-5 and TRBJ2-2; D is perhaps TRBD2 (6 bases). The V gene lost 4 bases and the J gene lost 6 bases, with 15 bases spanning the gap. CDR3 size: 15 residues. Per the germline V gene, CDR1 is MNHEY and CDR2 is SVGAGI. This CDR3 is CASSSGYGGPGELFF. The CDR3 DNA sequence: TGTGCCAGCAGTTCAGGGTACGGGGGTCCCGGGGAGCTGTTTTTT.

This sequence joins TRBV6-6 and TRBJ2-1; D uncertain. The CDR3 totals 15 residues. V lost 3 bases and J lost 0, with 9 bases in between. Germline V lookup: CDR1 MNHNY, CDR2 SVGAGI (reference sequence). The CDR3 DNA is TGTGCCAGCAGTTATTGGCGGACCTCCTACAATGAGCAGTTCTTC. This encodes CASSYWRTSYNEQFF.

This clone was picked up one time. The chain uses TRBV28 and TRBJ1-6; D uncertain. This CDR3 has 16 amino acids. Germline CDR1 and CDR2: MDHEN and SYDVKM. The V end lost 3 bases, the J end lost 4 bases, and 13 bases lay between the germline ends. CDR3 nucleotides: TGTGCCAGCAGTTTTGATGGCGGCAGATATAATTCACCCCTCCACTTT. It translates to CASSFDGGRYNSPLHF.

V gene TRBV3-1 (or the pseudogene TRBV3-2) combines with J gene TRBJ1-1, with a possible D match to TRBD1 (6 bases). Trimming pared 4 bases from V and 1 base from J, leaving 13 bases between. Germline-derived CDR1 and CDR2 are LGHDT and YNNKEL (reference sequence). This CDR3 has 15 amino acids. CDR3 nucleotide sequence: TGTGCCAGCAGCCCGCTCGAGGGGGGGAACACTGAAGCTTTCTTT. It specifies CASSPLEGGNTEAFF.

This rearrangement joins TRBV29-1 to TRBJ2-7; 11 nucleotides agree with TRBD1. The J segment lost 3 bases and the V segment lost 2 bases, leaving 6 bases of the junction unmatched. CDR1 and CDR2 (germline): SQVTM, ANQGSEA. CDR3 size: 15 residues. This chain's CDR3 is CSVEIRDRGFYEQYF. The CDR3 region has the DNA TGCAGCGTTGAAATCAGGGACAGGGGGTTCTACGAGCAGTACTTC.

The rearrangement links TRBV5-1 to TRBJ2-2, with a tentative D call TRBD1 (6 bases). CDR1 SGHRS and CDR2 YFSETQ come from the germline V gene. V lost 1 base, J lost 1 base, and 8 bases lay in between. The CDR3 sequence is 15 residues long. The CDR3 bases are TGCGCCAGCAGCTTGCGGACAGTGAACACCGGGGAGCTGTTTTTT. Residues: CASSLRTVNTGELFF.

The rearrangement links TRBV2 to TRBJ1-1; D is possibly TRBD1 (5 bases). The CDR3 length is 12 residues. Trimming left V 6 bases short and J 4 bases short, with 9 bases between. Germline values: CDR1 SNHLY, CDR2 FYNNEI. The CDR3 region has the DNA TGTGCCAGCAGGGGGCGGGTCACTGAAGCTTTCTTT. As protein: CASRGRVTEAFF.

The CDR3 protein is CASSLLGSANTGELFF. CDR3 nucleotides: TGTGCCAGCAGCTTACTTGGGTCTGCGAACACCGGGGAGCTGTTTTTT. The chain has TRBV11-3 and TRBJ2-2; D call uncertain. The V gene's germline CDR1 is SGHNT and CDR2 YENEEA. The CDR3 covers 16 residues. V lost 2 bases and J 0 bases, leaving 10 bases between the germline ends.

This chain uses TRBV5-1 with TRBJ2-5; TRBD2 aligns across 11 bases. Losses at the gene ends were 0 bases for V and 5 bases for J; bases not matched to a gene: 9. This CDR3 is built from 17 residues. Germline V lookup: CDR1 SGHRS, CDR2 YFSETQ. DNA of the CDR3: TGCGCCAGCAGCTTGGCTCTAGCGGGAGGCGCTCAGGAGACCCAGTACTTC. It yields the protein CASSLALAGGAQETQYF.

The rearrangement joins TRBV5-1 to TRBJ2-1; 11 nucleotides align to TRBD2. The junction had 3 bases not matched to a gene; V was cut back by 0 bases and J by 4 bases. CDR1 is SGHRS, CDR2 YFSETQ, per germline. The CDR3 loop spans 16 amino acids. CDR3 region: CASSLAGTSGYNEQFF. In nucleotides, the CDR3 is TGCGCCAGCAGCTTGGCCGGGACTAGCGGATACAATGAGCAGTTCTTC.

The gene calls are TRBV30 and TRBJ1-2; TRBD1 matches 8 bases. Trimming took 4 bases from V and 8 from J; bases not matched to a gene: 12. This CDR3 comprises 14 residues. Looked up from germline, CDR1 is GTSNPN and CDR2 is SVGIG (reference sequence). CDR3: CAWNTRTGRGGYTF. The CDR3 DNA follows: TGTGCCTGGAATACTCGGACAGGGAGAGGCGGCTACACCTTC.

The rearrangement links TRBV19 to TRBJ1-1; 7 nucleotides match TRBD1. CDR1 is LNHDA and CDR2 is SQIVND in the germline V gene (reference sequence). V lost 3 bases to trimming and J lost 1 base; unmatched junction nucleotides: 2. There are 14 residues in the CDR3. DNA of the CDR3: TGTGCCAGTAGTATCGGGACAGCGAACACTGAAGCTTTCTTT. It yields the protein CASSIGTANTEAFF.

A few counts support this clone. This chain links TRBV25-1 with TRBJ1-1; 9 bases line up with TRBD1. Per the germline V gene, CDR1 is MGHDK and CDR2 is SYGVNS. This CDR3 region has 12 residues. J was trimmed by 8 bases and V by 5 bases; bases with no gene match: 3. The CDR3 loop is CASSWGTGEAFF. CDR3 DNA: TGTGCCAGCAGTTGGGGGACAGGGGAAGCTTTCTTT. The complete variable domain, with remaining parts taken from reference TRBV25-1 and TRBJ1-1, reads EADIYQTPRYLVIGTGKKITLECSQTMGHDKMYWYQQDPGMELHLIHYSYGVNSTEKGDLSSESTVSRIRTEHFPLTLESARPSHTSQYLCASSWGTGEAFFGQGTRLTVV.

The chain combines TRBV11-2 with TRBJ2-1; D call uncertain. Germline-derived CDR1 and CDR2 are SGHAT and FQNNGV. V gave up 2 bases and J gave up 9 bases, with 11 bases separating them. The CDR3 loop spans 13 amino acids. The CDR3 DNA reads as TGTGCCAGCAGCTTACCCCAGAGAGGTGAGCAGTTCTTC. This encodes CASSLPQRGEQFF.

This clone was counted between two and nine times. The chain links TRBV29-1 to TRBJ2-3; 16 bases fit TRBD2. With V trimmed by 2 bases and J by 5 bases, 7 bases remained unmatched. Germline-derived CDR1 and CDR2 are SQVTM and ANQGSEA. The CDR3 contains 17 residues. CDR3 nucleotide sequence: TGCAGCGTTGAAACGGGACTAGCGGGAGGGCTGTTAGATACGCAGTATTTT. Translated, it gives CSVETGLAGGLLDTQYF.

The chain carries TRBV7-3 and TRBJ1-2; 7 nucleotides agree with TRBD1. V dropped 5 bases and J dropped 4; count of bases not matched to a gene: 10. Germline-derived CDR1 and CDR2 are SGHTA and FQGTGA. This CDR3 has 15 amino acids. The CDR3 region has the DNA TGTGCCAGCAGCCACGGGGCAGGGGGGTTCTATGGCTACACCTTC. Translated: CASSHGAGGFYGYTF.